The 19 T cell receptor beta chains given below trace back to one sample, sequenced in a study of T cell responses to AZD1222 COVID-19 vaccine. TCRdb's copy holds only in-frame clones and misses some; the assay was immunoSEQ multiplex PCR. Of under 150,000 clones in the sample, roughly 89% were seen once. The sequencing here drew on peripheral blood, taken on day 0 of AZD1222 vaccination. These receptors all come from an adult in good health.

The CDR3 DNA follows: TGCGCCAGCAGCCAACGGACAGGGGGAGATACTGAAGCTTTCTTT. Translating gives CASSQRTGGDTEAFF. The chain recombines TRBV4-1 with TRBJ1-1, with 10 bases matching TRBD1. Trimming at V came to 2 bases and at J to 5 bases, leaving 5 bases not matched to a gene. The CDR3 has 15 residues. The V gene's germline CDR1 is MGHRA and CDR2 YSYEKL.

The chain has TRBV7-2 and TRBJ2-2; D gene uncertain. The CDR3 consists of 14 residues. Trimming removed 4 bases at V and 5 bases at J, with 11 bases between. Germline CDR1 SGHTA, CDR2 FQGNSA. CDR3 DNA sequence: TGTGCCAGCAGCTCACGAGGCCGGACCGGGGAGCTGTTTTTT. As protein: CASSSRGRTGELFF. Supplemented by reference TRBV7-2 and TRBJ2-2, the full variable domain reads GAGVSQSPSNKVTEKGKDVELRCDPISGHTALYWYRQSLGQGLEFLIYFQGNSAPDKSGLPSDRFSAERTGGSVSTLTIQRTQQEDSAVYLCASSSRGRTGELFFGEGSRLTVL.

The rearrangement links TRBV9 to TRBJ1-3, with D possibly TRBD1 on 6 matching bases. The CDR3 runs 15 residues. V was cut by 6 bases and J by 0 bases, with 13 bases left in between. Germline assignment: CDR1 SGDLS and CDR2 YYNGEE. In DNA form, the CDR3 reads TGTGCCAGCAACACCAGGGGCCTCTCTGGAAACACCATATATTTT. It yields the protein CASNTRGLSGNTIYF.

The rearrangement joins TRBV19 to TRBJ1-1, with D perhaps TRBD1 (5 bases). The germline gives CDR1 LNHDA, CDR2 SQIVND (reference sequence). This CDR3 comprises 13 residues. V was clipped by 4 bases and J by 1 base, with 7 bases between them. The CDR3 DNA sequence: TGTGCCAGTAGTAAGGGGACGAACACTGAAGCTTTCTTT. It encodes CASSKGTNTEAFF.

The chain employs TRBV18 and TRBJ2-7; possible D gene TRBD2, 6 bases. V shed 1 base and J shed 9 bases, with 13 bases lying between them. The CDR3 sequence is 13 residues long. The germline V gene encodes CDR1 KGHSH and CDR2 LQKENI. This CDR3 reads CASSPLARDWQYF. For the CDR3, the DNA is TGTGCCAGCTCACCACTCGCCCGGGACTGGCAGTACTTC.

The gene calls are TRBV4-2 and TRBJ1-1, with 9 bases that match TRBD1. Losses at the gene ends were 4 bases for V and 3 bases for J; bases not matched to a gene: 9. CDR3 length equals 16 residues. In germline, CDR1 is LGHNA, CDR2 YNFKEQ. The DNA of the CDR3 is TGTGCCAGCAGCCTAGCGGGACAGGGATACGACACTGAAGCTTTCTTT. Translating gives CASSLAGQGYDTEAFF.

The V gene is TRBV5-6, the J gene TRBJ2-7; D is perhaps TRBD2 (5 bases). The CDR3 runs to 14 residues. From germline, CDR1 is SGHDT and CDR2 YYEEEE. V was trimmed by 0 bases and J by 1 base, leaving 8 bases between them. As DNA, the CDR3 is TGTGCCAGCAGCTTGGGGACTCCGTCCTACGAGCAGTACTTC. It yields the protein CASSLGTPSYEQYF.

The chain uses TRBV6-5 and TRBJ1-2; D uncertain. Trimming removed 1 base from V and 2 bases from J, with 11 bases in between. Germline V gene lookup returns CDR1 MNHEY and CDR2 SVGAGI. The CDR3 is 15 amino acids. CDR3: CASSYWRDSNYGYTF. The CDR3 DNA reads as TGTGCCAGCAGTTACTGGAGAGATAGCAACTATGGCTACACCTTC.

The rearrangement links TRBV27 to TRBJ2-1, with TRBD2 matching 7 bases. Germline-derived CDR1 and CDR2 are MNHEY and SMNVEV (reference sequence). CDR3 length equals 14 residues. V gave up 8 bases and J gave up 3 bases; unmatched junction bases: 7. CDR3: CASGGVAGYNEQFF. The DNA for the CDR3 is TGTGCCAGCGGGGGAGTAGCGGGCTACAATGAGCAGTTCTTC.

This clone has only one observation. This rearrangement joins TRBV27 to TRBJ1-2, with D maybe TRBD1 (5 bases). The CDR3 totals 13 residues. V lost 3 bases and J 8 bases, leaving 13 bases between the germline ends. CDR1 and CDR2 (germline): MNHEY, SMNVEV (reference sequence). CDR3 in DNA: TGTGCCAGCAGTTTGAGGGACTCAAAAGGCTACACCTTC. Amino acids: CASSLRDSKGYTF.

The CDR3 here is CASRLMGGNEQFF. The DNA of the CDR3 is TGTGCCAGCAGACTTATGGGGGGCAATGAGCAGTTCTTC. This chain uses TRBV2 with TRBJ2-1; maybe TRBD2 (6 bases). Germline-derived CDR1 and CDR2 are SNHLY and FYNNEI. Trimming left V 6 bases short and J 6 bases short, with 12 bases between. CDR3 length: 13 residues.

The CDR3 DNA sequence: TGCAGCGTTGGTGGGGGCGGGCTGCAGCAAGAGACCCAGTACTTC. Protein: CSVGGGGLQQETQYF. The J gene is TRBJ2-5, the V gene TRBV29-1, with D tentatively TRBD1 (6 bases). There are 15 residues in the CDR3. The V end was cut by 4 bases, the J end by 2 bases, with 17 bases between. CDR1 and CDR2 (germline): SQVTM, ANQGSEA.

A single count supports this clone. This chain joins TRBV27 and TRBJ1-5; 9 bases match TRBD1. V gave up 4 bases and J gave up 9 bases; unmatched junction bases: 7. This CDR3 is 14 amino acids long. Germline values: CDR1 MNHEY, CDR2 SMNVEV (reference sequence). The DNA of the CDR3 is TGTGCCAGCAGTTCCGGGACAGGGTTACGGCCCCAGCATTTT. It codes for CASSSGTGLRPQHF.

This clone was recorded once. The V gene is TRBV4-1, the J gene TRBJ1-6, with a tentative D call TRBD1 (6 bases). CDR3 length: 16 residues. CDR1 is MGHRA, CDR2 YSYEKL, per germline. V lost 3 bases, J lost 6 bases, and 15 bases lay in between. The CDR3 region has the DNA TGCGCCAGCAGCCAGGTTGGCGGACAGATTAATTCACCCCTCCACTTT. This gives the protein CASSQVGGQINSPLHF.

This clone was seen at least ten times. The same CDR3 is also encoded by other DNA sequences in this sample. As DNA, the CDR3 is TGTGCCTGGAGTGTAGCGGGGGCAGGTCAGCCCCAGCATTTT. The encoded protein is CAWSVAGAGQPQHF. The chain joins TRBV30 to TRBJ1-5; tentatively, D is TRBD1 (6 bases). This CDR3 is 14 amino acids long. V lost 0 bases and J lost 6, with 12 bases in between. CDR1 is GTSNPN, CDR2 SVGIG, per germline (reference sequence).

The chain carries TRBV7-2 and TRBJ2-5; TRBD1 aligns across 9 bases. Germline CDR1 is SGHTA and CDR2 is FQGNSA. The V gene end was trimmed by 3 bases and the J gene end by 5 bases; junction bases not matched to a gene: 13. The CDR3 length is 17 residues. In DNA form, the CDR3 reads TGTGCCAGCAGCTTGGGCCAAGTCGGACAGGGGTTTGAGACCCAGTACTTC. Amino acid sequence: CASSLGQVGQGFETQYF. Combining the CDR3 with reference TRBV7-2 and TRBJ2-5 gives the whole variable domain GAGVSQSPSNKVTEKGKDVELRCDPISGHTALYWYRQSLGQGLEFLIYFQGNSAPDKSGLPSDRFSAERTGGSVSTLTIQRTQQEDSAVYLCASSLGQVGQGFETQYFGPGTRLLVL.

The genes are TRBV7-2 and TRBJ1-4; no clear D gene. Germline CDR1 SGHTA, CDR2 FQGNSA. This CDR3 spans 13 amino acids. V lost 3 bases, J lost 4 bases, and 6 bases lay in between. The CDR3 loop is CASSFEVNEKLFF. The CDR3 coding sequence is TGTGCCAGCAGCTTCGAGGTTAATGAAAAACTGTTTTTT.

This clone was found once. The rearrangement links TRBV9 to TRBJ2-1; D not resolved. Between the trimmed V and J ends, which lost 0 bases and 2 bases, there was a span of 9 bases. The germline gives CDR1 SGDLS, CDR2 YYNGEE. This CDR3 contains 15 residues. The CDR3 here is CASSVDSPTYNEQFF. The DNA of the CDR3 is TGTGCCAGCAGCGTAGATAGTCCGACCTACAATGAGCAGTTCTTC.

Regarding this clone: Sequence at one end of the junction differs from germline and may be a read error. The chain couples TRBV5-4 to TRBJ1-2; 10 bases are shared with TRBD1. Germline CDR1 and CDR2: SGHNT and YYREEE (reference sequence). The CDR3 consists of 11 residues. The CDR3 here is CASSWEGQGVF. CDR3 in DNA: TGTGCCAGCAGCTGGGAAGGACAGGGGGTCTTC.